This passage covers 32 T cell receptor beta chains from one sample sequenced in a study of memory B cells and T cells in multiple sclerosis. Using immunoSEQ multiplex PCR, the repertoire was profiled, and TCRdb retains in-frame clones only, with some absent. Here the sample spans some 48,000 clones, over 75% being singletons. For these receptors, no antigen is known. Stimulus-free culture yielded autoproliferating CFSE-dim and non-proliferating CFSE-high T cells, each sequenced separately. Pooled replicate wells came from approximately 5x10^7 CFSE-labeled PBMCs cultured approximately 7 days without stimulus. Sequenced material: PBMCs from blood kept in culture. Every receptor here comes from a human donor with multiple sclerosis.

This clone was observed once. CDR3 nucleotides: TGTGCCAGCAGCTTCGGGTCAGGAAGAGATGAGCAGTTCTTC. This gives the protein CASSFGSGRDEQFF. This chain uses TRBV5-6 with TRBJ2-1; the D is unclear. V was clipped by 2 bases and J by 8 bases, with 14 bases between them. Germline V gene data show CDR1 as SGHDT and CDR2 as YYEEEE. The CDR3 loop spans 14 amino acids.

This chain uses TRBV28 with TRBJ1-5; 9 bases match TRBD1. Germline V gives CDR1 MDHEN, CDR2 SYDVKM. With 8 bases clipped from V and 6 bases from J, the junction kept 8 bases outside the gene matches. The CDR3 is made up of 14 amino acids. This chain's CDR3 is CASLRQGGAQPQHF. The CDR3 DNA follows: TGTGCCAGCCTTCGACAGGGGGGAGCTCAGCCCCAGCATTTT.

The rearrangement links TRBV19 to TRBJ2-3, with TRBD1 identical over 8 bases. The V and J ends lost 3 bases and 4 bases, in that order; junction bases with no gene match: 6. The CDR3 runs to 15 residues. Looked up from germline, CDR1 is LNHDA and CDR2 is SQIVND (reference sequence). The CDR3 spells CASSIFDRGADTQYF. The CDR3, as DNA: TGTGCCAGTAGTATCTTCGACAGGGGAGCAGATACGCAGTATTTT.

The chain is built from TRBV2 and TRBJ1-2; no firm D call. This CDR3 comprises 13 residues. Germline V lookup: CDR1 SNHLY, CDR2 FYNNEI. Trimming took off 3 bases at V and 0 bases at J, with 5 bases between the two ends. Written as DNA, the CDR3 is TGTGCCAGCAGTGACGATACTAACTATGGCTACACCTTC. Translating it yields CASSDDTNYGYTF.

The rearrangement links TRBV27 to TRBJ2-5, with TRBD1 identical over 9 bases. The J call may not be correct, given that the DNA end is closer to TRBJ2-7. CDR3 length: 17 residues. Germline-derived CDR1 and CDR2 are MNHEY and SMNVEV (reference sequence). CDR3 region: CASSSRGSGTGRHEQYF. CDR3 in DNA: TGTGCCAGCAGTTCCCGGGGCTCCGGGACAGGGAGGCACGAGCAGTACTTC.

The J gene is TRBJ2-7, the V gene TRBV5-1, with 8 bases aligning to TRBD1. V was pared by 5 bases and J by 7 bases, with 11 bases of the junction left unmatched. The germline gives CDR1 SGHRS, CDR2 YFSETQ. CDR3 length: 14 residues. The DNA for the CDR3 is TGCGCCAGCAGGAGGGGACAGGAAGAGCGGGAGCAGTACTTC. It yields the protein CASRRGQEEREQYF.

CDR3 DNA sequence: TGTGCCAGCAGCGAGGATAAGGAGATGAACACTGAAGCTTTCTTT. It yields the protein CASSEDKEMNTEAFF. The chain is built from TRBV5-4 and TRBJ1-1, with D unresolved. The CDR3 spans 15 residues. Per germline, CDR1 SGHNT and CDR2 YYREEE (reference sequence). V shed 4 bases and J shed 0 bases, with 13 bases lying between them. The variable domain in full, completed from reference TRBV5-4 and TRBJ1-1, reads ETGVTQSPTHLIKTRGQQVTLRCSSQSGHNTVSWYQQALGQGPQFIFQYYREEENGRGNFPPRFSGLQFPNYSSELNVNALELDDSALYLCASSEDKEMNTEAFFGQGTRLTVV.

This clone was detected a few times. The chain recombines TRBV10-2 with TRBJ2-7; the match to TRBD1 covers 7 bases. The CDR3 is 13 amino acids. Trimming at V came to 7 bases and at J to 3 bases, leaving 6 bases not matched to a gene. CDR1 WSHSY and CDR2 SAAADI come from the germline V gene. CDR3 nucleotides: TGCGCCAGCAAATACAGGGGAAGCTACGAGCAGTACTTC. Amino acids: CASKYRGSYEQYF.

CDR3 in DNA: TGTGCCAGCACTTCCTACAGGGGCGAGAATGAGCAGTTCTTC. It codes for CASTSYRGENEQFF. The chain employs TRBV6-6 and TRBJ2-1, with 7 bases matching TRBD1. CDR3 size: 14 residues. Germline V gene data show CDR1 as MNHNY and CDR2 as SVGAGI (reference sequence). After removal of 7 bases from V and 7 bases from J, the junction contained 10 bases not matched to a gene.

Concerning this clone itself: Other DNA sequences from this sample encode an identical CDR3 as well. The rearrangement links TRBV7-9 to TRBJ2-5; possible D gene TRBD2, 5 bases. The germline V gene encodes CDR1 SEHNR and CDR2 FQNEAQ (reference sequence). V lost 1 base and J 1 base, leaving 7 bases between the germline ends. CDR3 length equals 14 residues. The CDR3 loop is CASSLGTAQETQYF. The CDR3 bases are TGTGCCAGCAGCTTAGGGACTGCCCAAGAGACCCAGTACTTC.

The gene calls are TRBV4-1 and TRBJ2-1; D not certain. CDR3 size: 11 residues. Germline-derived CDR1 and CDR2 are MGHRA and YSYEKL. Trimming stripped 3 bases from V and 9 bases from J, with 6 bases between. The CDR3 reads CASSHPGEQFF. CDR3 nucleotide sequence: TGCGCCAGCAGCCATCCGGGTGAGCAGTTCTTC.

This chain's CDR3 is CASSSGLAGGMDTQYF. CDR3 DNA sequence: TGTGCCAGCAGCTCGGGACTAGCGGGGGGCATGGATACGCAGTATTTT. The chain carries TRBV7-2 and TRBJ2-3; 15 nucleotides match TRBD2. V gave up 4 bases and J gave up 6 bases; unmatched junction bases: 5. The germline CDR1 and CDR2 sequences are SGHTA and FQGNSA. CDR3 length: 16 amino acids.

By its share, this clone is medium-sized. The chain employs TRBV4-2 and TRBJ1-2; D is uncertain. V lost 8 bases and J lost 7, with 8 bases in between. Germline CDR1 is LGHNA and CDR2 is YNFKEQ. The CDR3 length is 10 residues. The CDR3 protein is CASGEAGYTF. CDR3 in DNA: TGTGCCAGCGGGGAGGCTGGCTACACCTTC.

This chain links TRBV19 with TRBJ1-4; tentatively, D is TRBD1 (5 bases). The CDR3 totals 16 residues. CDR1 LNHDA and CDR2 SQIVND come from the germline V gene (reference sequence). Trimming cost V 6 bases and J 5 bases, with 19 bases left between them. CDR3 DNA: TGTGCCAGTAGGCCCCACCCGGGACGGCAGAATGAAAAACTGTTTTTT. Protein sequence: CASRPHPGRQNEKLFF.

CDR3 region: CSVRLAGAGTDTQYF. The CDR3 DNA sequence: TGCAGCGTAAGACTAGCGGGGGCTGGCACAGATACGCAGTATTTT. This chain uses TRBV29-1 with TRBJ2-3, with 12 bases matching TRBD2. Germline lookup yields CDR1 SQVTM and CDR2 ANQGSEA. The CDR3 length is 15 residues. V gave up 6 bases and J gave up 1 base; unmatched junction bases: 5.

The V gene is TRBV7-9, the J gene TRBJ1-3; D may be TRBD1 (5 bases). V lost 5 bases and J lost 1, with 6 bases in between. The germline CDR1 and CDR2 sequences are SEHNR and FQNEAQ (reference sequence). This CDR3 contains 13 residues. CDR3 sequence reads: CASSRQSGNTIYF. The CDR3 coding sequence is TGTGCCAGCAGCCGACAGTCTGGAAACACCATATATTTT.

The gene calls are TRBV30 and TRBJ2-7; TRBD2 aligns across 9 bases. CDR3 length: 16 amino acids. V lost 0 bases to trimming and J lost 2 bases; unmatched junction nucleotides: 8. From germline, CDR1 is GTSNPN and CDR2 SVGIG (reference sequence). CDR3 nucleotides: TGTGCCTGGAGTGTAGGTTTCCTAGCGGGGCCCTACGAGCAGTACTTC. Its protein product is CAWSVGFLAGPYEQYF.

The chain joins TRBV27 to TRBJ2-7, with D maybe TRBD1 (5 bases). V shed 2 bases and J shed 5 bases, with 13 bases lying between them. This CDR3 contains 14 residues. The germline V gene encodes CDR1 MNHEY and CDR2 SMNVEV (reference sequence). The CDR3 here is CASSLGQGYHEQYF. The CDR3 DNA is TGTGCCAGCAGTTTAGGGCAGGGTTACCACGAGCAGTACTTC.

This clone was detected only once. The chain couples TRBV5-4 to TRBJ1-3; 7 bases are shared with TRBD1. The germline CDR1 and CDR2 sequences are SGHNT and YYREEE (reference sequence). V gave up 4 bases and J gave up 6 bases; unmatched junction bases: 10. The CDR3 spans 15 residues. CDR3 sequence (DNA): TGTGCCAGCAGCCAAGGGGGCAGGGAGGCAAACACCATATATTTT. This translates into CASSQGGREANTIYF.

The chain carries TRBV5-1 and TRBJ1-1; tentative D call: TRBD1 (5 bases). The V end was cut by 4 bases, the J end by 2 bases, with 15 bases between. Germline lookup yields CDR1 SGHRS and CDR2 YFSETQ. This CDR3 region has 15 residues. DNA of the CDR3: TGCGCCAGCAGCGAGGCAGGGCCACCAAACACTGAAGCTTTCTTT. Its translation: CASSEAGPPNTEAFF.

The gene calls are TRBV29-1 and TRBJ1-1; maybe TRBD1 (6 bases). Per germline, CDR1 SQVTM and CDR2 ANQGSEA. This CDR3 has 13 amino acids. V was cut by 6 bases and J by 3 bases, with 14 bases left in between. CDR3 nucleotides: TGCAGCGTAACACAGGGAGGAGACACTGAAGCTTTCTTT. Translated, it gives CSVTQGGDTEAFF.

In its sample, this clone was seen a few times. The chain combines TRBV7-2 with TRBJ1-2; D is ambiguous. V shed 4 bases and J shed 4 bases, with 13 bases lying between them. The CDR3 consists of 14 residues. The germline V gene encodes CDR1 SGHTA and CDR2 FQGNSA. In DNA, the CDR3 is TGTGCCAGCAGCTCCCAACCTGAGCCCTATGGCTACACCTTC. As protein: CASSSQPEPYGYTF. Based on the CDR3 plus reference TRBV7-2 and TRBJ1-2, the full variable domain is GAGVSQSPSNKVTEKGKDVELRCDPISGHTALYWYRQSLGQGLEFLIYFQGNSAPDKSGLPSDRFSAERTGGSVSTLTIQRTQQEDSAVYLCASSSQPEPYGYTFGSGTRLTVV.

The V gene is TRBV9, the J gene TRBJ2-5, with a possible D match to TRBD2 (5 bases). The CDR3 is 14 residues long. V was clipped by 1 base and J by 5 bases, with 12 bases between them. Germline V gene lookup returns CDR1 SGDLS and CDR2 YYNGEE. Here the CDR3 DNA reads TGTGCCAGCAGCGTAACGGGAATGTTGGAGACCCAGTACTTC. Translating gives CASSVTGMLETQYF.

J is TRBJ1-2 and V is TRBV9; a weak D match, TRBD1 (5 bases). Trimming took off 3 bases at V and 0 bases at J, with 15 bases between the two ends. Germline V gives CDR1 SGDLS, CDR2 YYNGEE. There are 16 residues in the CDR3. CDR3 amino acids: CASSADVGDANYGYTF. The CDR3 DNA follows: TGTGCCAGCAGCGCCGACGTAGGGGATGCTAACTATGGCTACACCTTC.

This clone was seen just once. This chain connects TRBV4-1 to TRBJ1-2; no definite D call. The length of the CDR3 is 11 residues. The V end lost 6 bases, the J end lost 4 bases, and 6 bases lay between the germline ends. Germline assignment: CDR1 MGHRA and CDR2 YSYEKL. The CDR3 nucleotides are TGCGCCAGCAGGTCCGTCTATGGCTACACCTTC. Protein sequence: CASRSVYGYTF.

This chain connects TRBV30 to TRBJ1-5; unclear D gene. V lost 7 bases, J lost 5 bases, and 12 bases lay in between. The germline gives CDR1 GTSNPN, CDR2 SVGIG (reference sequence). There are 12 residues in the CDR3. The chain's CDR3 is CAFNRLDQPQHF. CDR3 in DNA: TGTGCCTTCAACCGGTTAGATCAGCCCCAGCATTTT.

The chain links TRBV30 to TRBJ1-3; TRBD1 is a possible D gene (5 bases). The V end was cut by 0 bases, the J end by 5 bases, with 17 bases between. The CDR3 covers 16 residues. CDR1 GTSNPN and CDR2 SVGIG come from the germline V gene (reference sequence). CDR3 coding DNA: TGTGCCTGGAGTGTTGGCTCGAGACAGCTTCGAAACACCATATATTTT. The encoded protein is CAWSVGSRQLRNTIYF.

The chain employs TRBV11-2 and TRBJ2-1, with TRBD2 matching 8 bases. Per the germline V gene, CDR1 is SGHAT and CDR2 is FQNNGV. V gave up 1 base and J gave up 7 bases; unmatched junction bases: 6. The CDR3 covers 15 residues. The DNA of the CDR3 is TGTGCCAGCAGCTTAGGAGCGGGGGTGCAAAATGAGCAGTTCTTC. Its protein is CASSLGAGVQNEQFF. Full variable domain (remainder filled in from reference TRBV11-2 and TRBJ2-1): EAGVAQSPRYKIIEKRQSVAFWCNPISGHATLYWYQQILGQGPKLLIQFQNNGVVDDSQLPKDRFSAERLKGVDSTLKIQPAKLEDSAVYLCASSLGAGVQNEQFFGPGTRLTVL.

This rearrangement joins TRBV7-9 to TRBJ2-3, with TRBD1 matching over 7 bases. Germline V gene lookup returns CDR1 SEHNR and CDR2 FQNEAQ (reference sequence). J lost 5 bases, V lost 6 bases, and 8 bases had no gene match. This CDR3 is 14 amino acids long. This CDR3 reads CASRPGTVKDTQYF. CDR3 sequence (DNA): TGTGCCAGCAGACCGGGGACAGTAAAAGATACGCAGTATTTT. Full variable domain (outside the CDR3, taken from reference TRBV7-9 and TRBJ2-3): DTGVSQNPRHKITKRGQNVTFRCDPISEHNRLYWYRQTLGQGPEFLTYFQNEAQLEKSRLLSDRFSAERPKGSFSTLEIQRTEQGDSAMYLCASRPGTVKDTQYFGPGTRLTVL.

The chain has TRBV20-1 and TRBJ1-5, with D tentatively TRBD1 (5 bases). The ends were cut back, 8 bases at V and 6 bases at J, with 8 bases in the middle. This CDR3 contains 10 residues. The germline CDR1 and CDR2 sequences are DFQATT and SNEGSKA (reference sequence). The CDR3 sequence: CSTGPQPQHF. The DNA for the CDR3 is TGCAGTACAGGACCTCAGCCCCAGCATTTT.

The CDR3 reads CASSVGRGTGAMDTEAFF. CDR3 nucleotide sequence: TGTGCCAGCAGCGTAGGTAGGGGGACAGGGGCAATGGACACTGAAGCTTTCTTT. This chain joins TRBV9 and TRBJ1-1; 10 positions agree with TRBD1. The V gene end was trimmed by 0 bases and the J gene end by 3 bases; junction bases not matched to a gene: 11. The CDR3 spans 18 residues. Germline assignment: CDR1 SGDLS and CDR2 YYNGEE.

V is TRBV11-2 and J is TRBJ1-5; D not certain. Per the germline V gene, CDR1 is SGHAT and CDR2 is FQNNGV. The CDR3 is 13 amino acids. The V end was cut by 3 bases, the J end by 10 bases, with 13 bases between. This CDR3 reads CASSFGQELPQHF. Written as DNA, the CDR3 is TGTGCCAGCAGCTTTGGTCAGGAGTTACCCCAGCATTTT.